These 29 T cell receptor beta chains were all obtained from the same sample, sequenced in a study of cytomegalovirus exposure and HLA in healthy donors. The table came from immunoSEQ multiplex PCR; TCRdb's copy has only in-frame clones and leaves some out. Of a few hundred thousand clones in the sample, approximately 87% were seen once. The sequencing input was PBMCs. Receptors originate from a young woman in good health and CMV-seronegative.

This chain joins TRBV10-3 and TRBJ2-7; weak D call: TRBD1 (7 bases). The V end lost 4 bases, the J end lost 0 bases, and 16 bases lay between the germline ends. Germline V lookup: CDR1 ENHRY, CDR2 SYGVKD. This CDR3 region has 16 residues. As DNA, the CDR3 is TGTGCCATCAGTGGTTATAACAGGGGAGGCTCCTACGAGCAGTACTTC. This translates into CAISGYNRGGSYEQYF.

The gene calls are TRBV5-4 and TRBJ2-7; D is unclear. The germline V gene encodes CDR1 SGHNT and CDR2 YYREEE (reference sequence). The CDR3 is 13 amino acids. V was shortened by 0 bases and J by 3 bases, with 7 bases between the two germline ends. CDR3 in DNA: TGTGCCAGCAGCTTGGAGCCCAACTACGAGCAGTACTTC. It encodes CASSLEPNYEQYF.

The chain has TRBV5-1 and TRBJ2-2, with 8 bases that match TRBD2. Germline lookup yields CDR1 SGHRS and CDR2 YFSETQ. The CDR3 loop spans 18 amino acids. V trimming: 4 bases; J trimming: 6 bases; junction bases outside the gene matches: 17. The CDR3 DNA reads TGCGCCAGCAGCCTATTTTACGGGAGGGCCGAGTTGTCCGGGGAGCTGTTTTTT. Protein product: CASSLFYGRAELSGELFF.

CDR3 sequence: CASSLGTSIYNEQFF. DNA of the CDR3: TGCGCCAGCAGCCTAGGGACTAGTATCTACAATGAGCAGTTCTTC. J is TRBJ2-1 and V is TRBV5-1; 8 nucleotides match TRBD2. The V gene end was trimmed by 4 bases and the J gene end by 3 bases; junction bases not matched to a gene: 6. Germline V lookup: CDR1 SGHRS, CDR2 YFSETQ. The CDR3 length is 15 residues.

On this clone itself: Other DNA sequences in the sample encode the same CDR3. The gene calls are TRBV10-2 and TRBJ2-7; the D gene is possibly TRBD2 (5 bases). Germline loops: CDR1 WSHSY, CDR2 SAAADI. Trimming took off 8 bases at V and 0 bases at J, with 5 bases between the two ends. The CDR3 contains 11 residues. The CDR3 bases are TGCGCCAGCGGGAGCTCCTACGAGCAGTACTTC. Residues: CASGSSYEQYF.

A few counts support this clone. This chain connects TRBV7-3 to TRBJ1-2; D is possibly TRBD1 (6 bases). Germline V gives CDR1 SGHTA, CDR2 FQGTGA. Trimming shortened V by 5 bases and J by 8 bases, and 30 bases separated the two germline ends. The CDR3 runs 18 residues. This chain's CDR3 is CASSIRPGQLSPPGGYTF. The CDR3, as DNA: TGTGCCAGCAGCATACGACCCGGACAGTTGAGCCCGCCTGGGGGCTACACCTTC.

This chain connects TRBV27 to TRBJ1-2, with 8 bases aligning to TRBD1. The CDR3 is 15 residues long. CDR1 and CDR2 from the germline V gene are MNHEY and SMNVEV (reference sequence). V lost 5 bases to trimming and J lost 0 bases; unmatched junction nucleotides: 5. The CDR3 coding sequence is TGTGCCAGCAGTGTATACAGGGGGACTAACTATGGCTACACCTTC. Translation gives CASSVYRGTNYGYTF.

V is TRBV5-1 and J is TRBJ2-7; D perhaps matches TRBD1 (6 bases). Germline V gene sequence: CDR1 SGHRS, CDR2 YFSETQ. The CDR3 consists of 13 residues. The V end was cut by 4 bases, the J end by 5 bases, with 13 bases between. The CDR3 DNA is TGCGCCAGCAGCCCCAGGGGTCCCGACGAGCAGTACTTC. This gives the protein CASSPRGPDEQYF.

The CDR3 DNA sequence: TGTGCCAGCAGTTTATCCCTGAGTGCAGGGCCTTCCTACAATGAGCAGTTCTTC. Translation: CASSLSLSAGPSYNEQFF. The chain has TRBV28 and TRBJ2-1; D is possibly TRBD1 (5 bases). The germline V gene encodes CDR1 MDHEN and CDR2 SYDVKM. The V end lost 1 base, the J end lost 1 base, and 17 bases lay between the germline ends. This CDR3 region has 18 residues.

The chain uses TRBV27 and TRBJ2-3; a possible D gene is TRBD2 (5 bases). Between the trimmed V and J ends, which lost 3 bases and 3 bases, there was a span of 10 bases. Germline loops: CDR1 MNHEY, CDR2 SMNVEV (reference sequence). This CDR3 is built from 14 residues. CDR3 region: CASSFIGLTDTQYF. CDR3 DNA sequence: TGTGCCAGCAGTTTCATCGGACTTACAGATACGCAGTATTTT.

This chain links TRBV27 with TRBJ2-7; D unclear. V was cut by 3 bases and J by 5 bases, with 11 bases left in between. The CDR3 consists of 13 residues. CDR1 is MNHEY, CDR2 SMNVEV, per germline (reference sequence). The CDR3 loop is CASSFSSSHEQYF. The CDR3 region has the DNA TGTGCCAGCAGTTTTTCCTCGAGCCACGAGCAGTACTTC.

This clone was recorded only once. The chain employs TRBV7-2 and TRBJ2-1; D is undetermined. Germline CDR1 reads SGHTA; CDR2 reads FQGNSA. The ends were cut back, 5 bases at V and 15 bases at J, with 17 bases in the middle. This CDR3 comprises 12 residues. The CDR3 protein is CASSPVRGHGFF. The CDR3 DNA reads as TGTGCCAGCAGCCCTGTGCGCGGCCACGGGTTCTTC.

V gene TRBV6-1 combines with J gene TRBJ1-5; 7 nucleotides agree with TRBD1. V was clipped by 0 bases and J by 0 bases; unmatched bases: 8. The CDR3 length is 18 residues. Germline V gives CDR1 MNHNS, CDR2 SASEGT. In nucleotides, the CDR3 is TGTGCCAGCAGTGAAGCCCGGGACAGAACCTATAGCAATCAGCCCCAGCATTTT. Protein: CASSEARDRTYSNQPQHF.

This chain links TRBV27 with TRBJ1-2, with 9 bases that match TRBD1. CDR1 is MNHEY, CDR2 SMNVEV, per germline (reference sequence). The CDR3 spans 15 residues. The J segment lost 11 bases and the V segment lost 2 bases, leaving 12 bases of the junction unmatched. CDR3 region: CASSLRSGQGPRYTF. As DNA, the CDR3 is TGTGCCAGCAGTTTACGGTCGGGACAGGGCCCGAGGTACACCTTC.

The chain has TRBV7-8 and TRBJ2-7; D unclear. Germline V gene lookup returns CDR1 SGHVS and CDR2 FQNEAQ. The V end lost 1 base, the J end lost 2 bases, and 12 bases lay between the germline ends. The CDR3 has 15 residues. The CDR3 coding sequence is TGTGCCAGCAGCTTAGGGCCCGGGTCGGCCTACGAGCAGTACTTC. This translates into CASSLGPGSAYEQYF. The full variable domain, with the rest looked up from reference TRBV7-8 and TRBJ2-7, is GAGVSQSPRYKVAKRGQDVALRCDPISGHVSLFWYQQALGQGPEFLTYFQNEAQLDKSGLPSDRFFAERPEGSVSTLKIQRTQQEDSAVYLCASSLGPGSAYEQYFGPGTRLTVT.

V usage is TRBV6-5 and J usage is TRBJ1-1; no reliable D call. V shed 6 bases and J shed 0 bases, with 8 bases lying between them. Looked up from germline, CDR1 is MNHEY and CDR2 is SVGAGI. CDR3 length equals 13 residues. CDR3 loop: CASSETVNTEAFF. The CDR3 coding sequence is TGTGCCAGCAGCGAGACTGTGAACACTGAAGCTTTCTTT.

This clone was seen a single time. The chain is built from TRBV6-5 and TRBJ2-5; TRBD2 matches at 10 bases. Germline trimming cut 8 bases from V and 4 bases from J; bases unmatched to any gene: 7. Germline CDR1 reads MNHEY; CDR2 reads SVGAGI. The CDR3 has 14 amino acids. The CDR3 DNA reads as TGTGCCAGCCAGCGGGAGGGCCTCAGAGAGACCCAGTACTTC. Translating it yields CASQREGLRETQYF.

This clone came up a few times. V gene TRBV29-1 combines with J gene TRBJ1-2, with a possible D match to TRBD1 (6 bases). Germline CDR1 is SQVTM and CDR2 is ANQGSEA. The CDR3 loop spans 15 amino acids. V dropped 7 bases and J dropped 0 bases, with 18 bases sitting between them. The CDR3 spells CSGGGLDLSNYGYTF. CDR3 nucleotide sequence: TGCAGCGGAGGGGGTTTGGATCTATCTAACTATGGCTACACCTTC.

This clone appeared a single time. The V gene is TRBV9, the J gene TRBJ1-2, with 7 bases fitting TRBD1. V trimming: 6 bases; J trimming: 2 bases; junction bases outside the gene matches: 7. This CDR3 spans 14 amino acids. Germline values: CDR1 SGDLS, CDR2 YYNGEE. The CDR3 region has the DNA TGTGCCAGCAAACAAACAGGGGCCAACTATGGCTACACCTTC. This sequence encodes CASKQTGANYGYTF.

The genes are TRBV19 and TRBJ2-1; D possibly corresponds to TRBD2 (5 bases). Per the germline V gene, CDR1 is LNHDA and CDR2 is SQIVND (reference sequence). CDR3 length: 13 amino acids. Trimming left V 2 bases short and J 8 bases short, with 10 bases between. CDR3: CASSIIRADEQFF. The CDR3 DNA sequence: TGTGCCAGTAGTATAATCAGAGCGGATGAGCAGTTCTTC.

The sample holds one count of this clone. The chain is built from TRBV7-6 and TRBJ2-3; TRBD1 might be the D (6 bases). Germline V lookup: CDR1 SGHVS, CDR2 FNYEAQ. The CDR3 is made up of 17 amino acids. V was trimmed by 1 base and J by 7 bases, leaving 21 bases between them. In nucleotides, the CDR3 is TGTGCCAGCAGCTTAGTTCTCATCCCAGGGGACCCGTATACGCAGTATTTT. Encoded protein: CASSLVLIPGDPYTQYF.

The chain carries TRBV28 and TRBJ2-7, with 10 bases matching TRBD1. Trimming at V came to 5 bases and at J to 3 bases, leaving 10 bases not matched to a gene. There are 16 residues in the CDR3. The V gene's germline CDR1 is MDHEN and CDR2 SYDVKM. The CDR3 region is CASSPTGTGVRYEQYF. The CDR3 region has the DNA TGTGCCAGCAGTCCCACAGGGACAGGGGTACGCTACGAGCAGTACTTC.

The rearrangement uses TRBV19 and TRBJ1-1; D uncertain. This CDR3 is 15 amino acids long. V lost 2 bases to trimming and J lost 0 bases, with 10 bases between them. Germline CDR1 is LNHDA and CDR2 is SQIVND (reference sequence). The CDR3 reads CASSIYREVNTEAFF. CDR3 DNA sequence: TGTGCCAGTAGTATATACCGGGAGGTGAACACTGAAGCTTTCTTT.

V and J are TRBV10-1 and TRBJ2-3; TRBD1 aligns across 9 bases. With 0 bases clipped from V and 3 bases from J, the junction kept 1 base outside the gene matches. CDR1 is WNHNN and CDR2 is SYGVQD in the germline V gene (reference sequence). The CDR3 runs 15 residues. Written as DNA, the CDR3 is TGCGCCAGCAGTGAGTCAGGGACAGGGACAGATACGCAGTATTTT. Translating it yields CASSESGTGTDTQYF.

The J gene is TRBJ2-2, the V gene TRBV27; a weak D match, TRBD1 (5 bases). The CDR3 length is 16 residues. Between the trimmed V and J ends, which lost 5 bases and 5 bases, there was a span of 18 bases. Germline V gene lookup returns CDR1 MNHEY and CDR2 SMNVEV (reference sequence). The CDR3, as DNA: TGTGCCAGCAGTCGTCCTTGGGGCGGAGAAACCGGGGAGCTGTTTTTT. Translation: CASSRPWGGETGELFF.

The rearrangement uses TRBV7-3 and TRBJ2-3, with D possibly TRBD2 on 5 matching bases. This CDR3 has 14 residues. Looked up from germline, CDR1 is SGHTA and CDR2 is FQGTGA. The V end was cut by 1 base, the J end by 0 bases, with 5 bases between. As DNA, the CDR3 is TGTGCCAGCAGCTTAAGCGGGAGCACAGATACGCAGTATTTT. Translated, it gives CASSLSGSTDTQYF.

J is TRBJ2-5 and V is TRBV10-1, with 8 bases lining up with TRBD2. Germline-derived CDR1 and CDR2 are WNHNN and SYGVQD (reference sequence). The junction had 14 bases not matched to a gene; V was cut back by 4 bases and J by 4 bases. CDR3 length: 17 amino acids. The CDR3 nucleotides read TGCGCCAGCAGTGGTCCATCCGGGAGGGCGGTCGGAGAGACCCAGTACTTC. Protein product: CASSGPSGRAVGETQYF.

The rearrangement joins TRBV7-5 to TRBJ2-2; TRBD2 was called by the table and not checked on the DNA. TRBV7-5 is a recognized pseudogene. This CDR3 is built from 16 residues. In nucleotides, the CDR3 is TGTGCCAGAAGCGCCATGGGAGGGGGTAACACCGGGGAGCTGTTTTTT. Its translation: CARSAMGGGNTGELFF.

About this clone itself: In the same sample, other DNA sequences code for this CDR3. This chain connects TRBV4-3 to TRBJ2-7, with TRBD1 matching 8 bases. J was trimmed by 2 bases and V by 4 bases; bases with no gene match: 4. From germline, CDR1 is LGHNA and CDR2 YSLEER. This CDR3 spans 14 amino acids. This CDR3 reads CASSPGQGTYEQYF. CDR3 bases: TGCGCCAGCAGCCCAGGACAGGGCACCTACGAGCAGTACTTC.